These T cell receptor beta chains were read from a single sample in a study of T cells after posttransplantation cyclophosphamide. Measured with immunoSEQ multiplex PCR; TCRdb has only the in-frame clones, and not every one. Found here are 25,000 or so clones, around 86% of them singletons; the top ten hold approximately 6.7%. The source material was PBMCs. Source of these receptors: an older woman with a blood cancer, CMV-positive, and with a related stem cell donor. Each CDR3 is given without its conserved first and last residue. Each record gives: CDR3 protein, clone size, V gene, J gene, D gene. D genes are given only for firm matches. The size entry is marked missing in some rows and otherwise reads once, few, many or a size class.

CDR3: ASREGRGYT; size: NA; V: TRBV6-6; J: TRBJ1-2; D: NA
CDR3: ASSLGQGSYNSPLH; size: NA; V: TRBV5-4; J: TRBJ1-6; D: TRBD1
CDR3: ASSRLAGETDTQY; size: once; V: TRBV5-6; J: TRBJ2-3; D: TRBD2
CDR3: ASSSFGLAGHQPTYEQY; size: NA; V: TRBV13; J: TRBJ2-7; D: TRBD2
CDR3: SAGGAMNTEAF; size: NA; V: TRBV29-1; J: TRBJ1-1; D: NA
CDR3: ASNRDRGTYEQY; size: NA; V: TRBV5-1; J: TRBJ2-7; D: TRBD1
CDR3: ASSLIAVAGETQY; size: NA; V: TRBV7-9; J: TRBJ2-5; D: NA
CDR3: ATSLSSGRYGELF; size: NA; V: TRBV15; J: TRBJ2-2; D: TRBD2
CDR3: SAGDRDYEQF; size: once; V: TRBV29-1; J: TRBJ2-1; D: TRBD1
CDR3: ASSDKGGSYNEQF; size: NA; V: TRBV6-1; J: TRBJ2-1; D: NA
CDR3: ASSYSTGYGLNTEAF; size: NA; V: TRBV11-1; J: TRBJ1-1; D: NA
CDR3: ASSLGGTGRNYNEQF; size: NA; V: TRBV7-9; J: TRBJ2-1; D: TRBD1
CDR3: AWSPGYIHEQY; size: NA; V: TRBV30; J: TRBJ2-7; D: NA
CDR3: ASTGPKRAHEQF; size: NA; V: TRBV11-2; J: TRBJ2-1; D: NA
CDR3: ASSLRAQLNTEAF; size: once; V: TRBV5-1; J: TRBJ1-1; D: NA
CDR3: ASSFTSQETQY; size: NA; V: TRBV7-9; J: TRBJ2-5; D: NA
CDR3: ASSPTSYNEQF; size: NA; V: TRBV18; J: TRBJ2-1; D: NA
CDR3: ASSWGQGGYT; size: NA; V: TRBV5-1; J: TRBJ1-2; D: TRBD1
CDR3: ASSLLGGGLTNEQF; size: NA; V: TRBV7-2; J: TRBJ2-1; D: NA
CDR3: SALGGGAETQY; size: few; V: TRBV29-1; J: TRBJ2-5; D: NA
CDR3: ASSISGTEEGYT; size: once; V: TRBV19; J: TRBJ1-2; D: TRBD1
CDR3: ASSEAGALKNIQY; size: NA; V: TRBV6-1; J: TRBJ2-4; D: NA
CDR3: AITDRGTEAF; size: NA; V: TRBV10-3; J: TRBJ1-1; D: TRBD1
CDR3: ASRQGLYNEQF; size: NA; V: TRBV6-6; J: TRBJ2-1; D: NA
CDR3: ASREMRVLNYGYT; size: NA; V: TRBV2; J: TRBJ1-2; D: NA
CDR3: ASMRGFGRDRNEQF; size: NA; V: TRBV2; J: TRBJ2-1; D: TRBD1
CDR3: SVEVSGYNEQF; size: NA; V: TRBV29-1; J: TRBJ2-1; D: NA
CDR3: ASSRRTGGTTSYEQY; size: NA; V: TRBV11-3; J: TRBJ2-7; D: TRBD1
CDR3: SAGSRGAQY; size: NA; V: TRBV20-1; J: TRBJ2-5; D: TRBD2
CDR3: ASSWTGEETQY; size: NA; V: TRBV5-5; J: TRBJ2-5; D: TRBD1
CDR3: ASSTVGGGADTQY; size: NA; V: TRBV5-4; J: TRBJ2-3; D: NA
CDR3: ASRDDKVYQPQH; size: NA; V: TRBV2; J: TRBJ1-5; D: NA
CDR3: ASSSAGLAEYEQY; size: NA; V: TRBV6-5; J: TRBJ2-7; D: TRBD2
CDR3: ASSLLAGVGEQY; size: NA; V: TRBV7-9; J: TRBJ2-7; D: TRBD2
CDR3: ASSPRPGGETQY; size: few; V: TRBV7-6; J: TRBJ2-5; D: NA
CDR3: ASSFGGSYTDTQY; size: NA; V: TRBV28; J: TRBJ2-3; D: TRBD2